This T cell receptor (beta chain) originates from a study of shared clonotypes between healthy human individuals. As for the study in general: With ages of 18 to 49, the donors were a couple of women and a few men.

Profiling relied on immunoSEQ multiplex PCR, and the TCRdb table lists in-frame clones only, not all of them. Here the sample spans hundreds of thousands of clones, over 65% being singletons. The CDR3 is 15 amino acids. CDR1 and CDR2 (germline): KGHSH, LQKENI. V lost 0 bases, J lost 6 bases, and 11 bases lay in between. Findings and caveats of the study: Genetic and exposure-history diversity was limited by the small donor number.

To note about this clone: Its matching antigen is unknown.

Sequencing was performed on PBMCs. This rearrangement joins TRBV18 to TRBJ1-4; no clear D gene. This clonotype was obtained from a woman aged 40-49 years in good health. Some clones in this sample may be carry-over from other donors' samples. The CDR3 DNA is TGTGCCAGCTCACCACCGAGTACGTCCCATGAAAAACTGTTTTTT. Its protein is CASSPPSTSHEKLFF.